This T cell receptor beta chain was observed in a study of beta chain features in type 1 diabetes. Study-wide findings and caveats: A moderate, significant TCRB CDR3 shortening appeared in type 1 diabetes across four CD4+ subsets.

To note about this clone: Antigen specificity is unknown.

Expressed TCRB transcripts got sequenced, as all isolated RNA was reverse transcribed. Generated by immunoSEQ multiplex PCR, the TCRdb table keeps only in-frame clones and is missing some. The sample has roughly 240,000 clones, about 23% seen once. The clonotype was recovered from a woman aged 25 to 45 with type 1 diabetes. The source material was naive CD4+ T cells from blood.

The CDR3 nucleotides read TGTGCCACCAGCGAACCGGGGGGTACCTACGAGCAGTACTTC. This gives the protein CATSEPGGTYEQYF. The chain is built from TRBV15 and TRBJ2-7, with 7 bases fitting TRBD2. The CDR3 length is 14 residues. Trimming cost V 5 bases and J 2 bases; bases outside gene matches: 6. CDR1 LNHNV and CDR2 YYDKDF come from the germline V gene (reference sequence).